A single T cell receptor beta chain is shown here with its context. The observed sequence ends 3 residues before the CDR3 terminus, with the missing tail filled in from the germline J gene. These data belong to a study of T cells in women clearing cervical HPV infection. Trimming stripped 6 bases from V and 1 base from J, with 12 bases between. Germline CDR1 reads SEHNR; CDR2 reads FQNEAQ (reference sequence). The length of the CDR3 is 14 residues. Assay: immunoSEQ multiplex PCR; the TCRdb copy retains only in-frame clones and omits some. This repertoire includes approximately 21,000 clones. This TCR was sampled from a woman between 18 and 70 years old with a cervical HPV16 infection that either progressed to CIN3+ or cleared (not recorded which). This sequence joins TRBV7-9 and TRBJ1-1; maybe TRBD1 (6 bases). Sequenced material: blood buffy coat. The DNA read from the CDR3 is TGTGCCAGCAGACTGGGGGGGGCGAACACTGAA. It specifies CASRLGGANTE. The full-length CDR3 reads as CASRLGGANTEAFF.